Reported below is one T cell receptor (beta chain). The antigen remains undetermined. V was pared by 2 bases and J by 5 bases, with 11 bases between. The CDR3 spans 13 residues. Germline CDR1 is SQVTM and CDR2 is ANQGSEA. The source of the sample is a study of Ad26.COV2.S vaccination and SARS-CoV-2 variants. Study-level points and caveats: Overall T cell responses may have been underestimated by the analyses of TCR breadth and depth. While placebo recipients had lower spike-specific TCR breadth, vaccine recipients had more. Vaccine and placebo recipients had similar non-spike TCR breadth.

Treatment indicated: around 19 received Ad26.COV2.S at low or high dose, single or two shots; five or six received placebo; per-sample allocation not given. Day 63 after the first vaccine or placebo injection was the time point for sampling. The method was immunoSEQ multiplex PCR; TCRdb's version includes in-frame clones alone and lacks a portion of them. This sample has about 440,000 clones, with about 90% found just once. The receptor's source is a person aged 18-60 years who received the Ad26.COV2.S COVID-19 vaccine or a placebo. Specimen: peripheral blood, collected in a trial of Ad26.COV2.S vaccine versus placebo. The V gene is TRBV29-1, the J gene TRBJ2-3, with D possibly matching TRBD1 (5 bases). CDR3 residues: CSVEPHGQDTQYF. In DNA form, the CDR3 reads TGCAGCGTTGAACCGCATGGACAAGATACGCAGTATTTT.